These 17 T cell receptor beta chains originate from one sample sequenced in a study of T cells in Graves' hyperthyroidism and ophthalmopathy. Researchers amplified the TCR beta CDR3 regions from RNA transcripts. During a first-round RT-PCR of the TCR CDR3, the HTBI primer set was used. From the multiplex PCR reads, TCRdb called clonotypes with MiXCR, one entry per CDR3 protein. The sample consists of almost 600,000 distinct CDR3 sequences, approximately 44% of them appearing once. Material for sequencing was peripheral blood or thyroid tissue (not recorded which). The receptors here all came from a woman under 30 with Graves' hyperthyroidism.

V usage is TRBV29-1 and J usage is TRBJ1-2; possibly TRBD1 for D (5 bases). The germline CDR1 and CDR2 sequences are SQVTM and ANQGSEA. There are 10 residues in the CDR3. V was cut by 7 bases and J by 6 bases, with 9 bases left in between. This CDR3 is CSAGVHGYTF. CDR3 DNA: TGCAGCGCGGGGGTCCATGGCTACACCTTC.

In this sample, this clonotype turned up many times. V is TRBV11-2 and J is TRBJ1-1; 7 bases match TRBD1. The trim removed 3 bases at V and 5 bases at J, leaving 3 bases unmatched. The length of the CDR3 is 13 residues. Germline V lookup: CDR1 SGHAT, CDR2 FQNNGV. CDR3 residues: CASSFRTGTEAFF. Here the CDR3 DNA reads TGTGCCAGCAGCTTTCGGACAGGTACTGAAGCTTTCTTT.

There are many counts of this clonotype. V gene TRBV6-5 combines with J gene TRBJ2-7, with 9 bases matching TRBD2. The CDR3 consists of 15 residues. V was pared by 5 bases and J by 3 bases, with 8 bases of the junction left unmatched. CDR1 is MNHEY, CDR2 SVGAGI, per germline. The DNA of the CDR3 is TGTGCCAGCAGTGCACTTATGACTAGCGGCTACGAGCAGTACTTC. Its protein is CASSALMTSGYEQYF.

The genes are TRBV29-1 and TRBJ1-1, with unresolved D. CDR1 and CDR2 from the germline V gene are SQVTM and ANQGSEA. Trimming took 3 bases from V and 5 from J, leaving 10 bases between them. The CDR3 has 12 residues. Written as DNA, the CDR3 is TGCAGCGTTGAGGGGAGGGAGACTGAAGCTTTCTTT. Translated, it gives CSVEGRETEAFF.

The sample holds many counts of this clonotype. The CDR3 here is CSATPTGGNTEAFF. CDR3 DNA sequence: TGCAGTGCTACCCCAACAGGGGGGAACACTGAAGCTTTCTTT. The chain combines TRBV20-1 with TRBJ1-1; 8 positions match TRBD1. The CDR3 runs 14 residues. J was trimmed by 1 base and V by 4 bases; bases with no gene match: 5. Germline values: CDR1 DFQATT, CDR2 SNEGSKA (reference sequence).

The CDR3 region is CSAGPSGGGDTQYF. CDR3 in DNA: TGCAGTGCCGGACCCAGCGGAGGGGGAGATACGCAGTATTTT. The chain employs TRBV20-1 and TRBJ2-3, with D tentatively TRBD1 or TRBD2 (6 bases each). Germline V gene sequence: CDR1 DFQATT, CDR2 SNEGSKA (reference sequence). V was clipped by 6 bases and J by 5 bases, with 18 bases between them. The CDR3 length is 14 residues.

This clonotype was seen a single time. A much bigger clone sits one base away, suggesting this may be a read error. CDR3 sequence: CASSVTSGRYEQCF. In nucleotides, the CDR3 is TGTGCCAGCAGTGTAACTAGCGGGAGGTACGAGCAGTGCTTC. The V and J genes are TRBV2 and TRBJ2-7; 12 bases align to TRBD2. Germline V gene sequence: CDR1 SNHLY, CDR2 FYNNEI. This CDR3 has 14 residues.

The chain joins TRBV7-9 to TRBJ2-1, with no clear D. Trimming cost V 1 base and J 6 bases, with 10 bases left between them. This CDR3 region has 14 residues. CDR1 SEHNR and CDR2 FQNEAQ come from the germline V gene (reference sequence). As DNA, the CDR3 is TGTGCCAGCAGCTTAGTTTCTGCGGCCAATGAGCAGTTCTTC. This gives the protein CASSLVSAANEQFF.

This chain connects TRBV29-1 to TRBJ1-1; 7 bases are a match to TRBD1. The CDR3 totals 14 residues. Germline trimming cut 7 bases from V and 2 bases from J; bases unmatched to any gene: 10. Germline V gives CDR1 SQVTM, CDR2 ANQGSEA. This chain's CDR3 is CSALKTGRNTEAFF. The CDR3 DNA is TGCAGCGCGCTAAAGACAGGGAGAAACACTGAAGCTTTCTTT.

The chain carries TRBV15 and TRBJ1-1; 7 bases fit TRBD1. The CDR3 covers 14 residues. Per germline, CDR1 LNHNV and CDR2 YYDKDF (reference sequence). Unmatched junction bases numbered 11, after V lost 8 bases and J lost 5 bases. The CDR3 protein is CATGPRTGATEAFF. CDR3 coding DNA: TGTGCCACCGGCCCCCGGACAGGCGCTACTGAAGCTTTCTTT.

The genes are TRBV4-2 and TRBJ2-7, with 11 bases fitting TRBD1. Looked up from germline, CDR1 is LGHNA and CDR2 is YNFKEQ. This CDR3 is 15 amino acids long. The V and J ends lost 4 bases and 2 bases, in that order; junction bases with no gene match: 4. The CDR3 sequence is CASSPAGQGAYEQYF. Here the CDR3 DNA reads TGTGCCAGCAGCCCAGCGGGACAGGGGGCCTACGAGCAGTACTTC.

This clonotype was found many times. The rearrangement joins TRBV7-2 to TRBJ2-7; no reliable D call. The V gene's germline CDR1 is SGHTA and CDR2 FQGNSA. Trimming took 5 bases from V and 8 from J, leaving 16 bases between them. CDR3 size: 13 residues. CDR3 sequence: CASSPSKLGQQYF. The CDR3 region has the DNA TGTGCCAGCAGCCCATCAAAGTTGGGCCAGCAGTACTTC.

This clonotype was recorded once. J is TRBJ1-4 and V is TRBV19, with D possibly being TRBD1 (5 bases). The V and J ends lost 8 bases and 4 bases respectively, with 17 bases between them. The germline CDR1 and CDR2 sequences are LNHDA and SQIVND (reference sequence). CDR3 length: 15 amino acids. CDR3 in DNA: TGTGCCAGTGTGGGAGCGGGGCATGGTAATGAAAAACTGTTTTTT. This gives the protein CASVGAGHGNEKLFF. The whole variable domain, filled in from reference TRBV19 and TRBJ1-4, reads DGGITQSPKYLFRKEGQNVTLSCEQNLNHDAMYWYRQDPGQGLRLIYYSQIVNDFQKGDIAEGYSVSREKKESFPLTVTSAQKNPTAFYLCASVGAGHGNEKLFFGSGTQLSVL.

V and J are TRBV29-1 and TRBJ1-1; unclear D gene. Per germline, CDR1 SQVTM and CDR2 ANQGSEA. This CDR3 has 13 amino acids. Deletions cut 8 bases from V and 5 bases from J, with 18 bases between. The CDR3 DNA follows: TGCAGCTCACCACAACGGCTAGGGACTGAAGCTTTCTTT. It encodes CSSPQRLGTEAFF. Full variable domain (rest looked up from reference TRBV29-1 and TRBJ1-1): SAVISQKPSRDICQRGTSLTIQCQVDSQVTMMFWYRQQPGQSLTLIATANQGSEATYESGFVIDKFPISRPNLTFSTLTVSNMSPEDSSIYLCSSPQRLGTEAFFGQGTRLTVV.

The V and J genes are TRBV20-1 and TRBJ2-7, with unresolved D. V lost 3 bases, J lost 4 bases, and 16 bases lay in between. The CDR3 is made up of 14 amino acids. CDR1 and CDR2 from the germline V gene are DFQATT and SNEGSKA (reference sequence). The CDR3 protein is CSASLLGIGYEQYF. CDR3 nucleotide sequence: TGCAGTGCTAGTTTATTGGGAATAGGGTACGAGCAGTACTTC.

The genes are TRBV20-1 and TRBJ2-2; 11 nucleotides line up with TRBD2. The J call may be in error: the DNA end matches TRBJ2-3 better. CDR1 and CDR2 from the germline V gene are DFQATT and SNEGSKA (reference sequence). CDR3 length: 16 residues. CDR3 residues: CSARDTLAGEGDTQYF. CDR3 DNA sequence: TGCAGTGCTAGAGATACACTAGCGGGAGAGGGGGATACGCAGTATTTT.

The chain couples TRBV29-1 to TRBJ2-7; TRBD2 agrees at 13 bases. The germline V gene has CDR1 SQVTM and CDR2 ANQGSEA. This CDR3 comprises 15 residues. The J segment lost 4 bases and the V segment lost 2 bases, leaving 5 bases of the junction unmatched. The CDR3 DNA reads as TGCAGCGTTGAATCCCGGACTAGCGGGAGTTACGAGCAGTACTTC. This gives the protein CSVESRTSGSYEQYF.